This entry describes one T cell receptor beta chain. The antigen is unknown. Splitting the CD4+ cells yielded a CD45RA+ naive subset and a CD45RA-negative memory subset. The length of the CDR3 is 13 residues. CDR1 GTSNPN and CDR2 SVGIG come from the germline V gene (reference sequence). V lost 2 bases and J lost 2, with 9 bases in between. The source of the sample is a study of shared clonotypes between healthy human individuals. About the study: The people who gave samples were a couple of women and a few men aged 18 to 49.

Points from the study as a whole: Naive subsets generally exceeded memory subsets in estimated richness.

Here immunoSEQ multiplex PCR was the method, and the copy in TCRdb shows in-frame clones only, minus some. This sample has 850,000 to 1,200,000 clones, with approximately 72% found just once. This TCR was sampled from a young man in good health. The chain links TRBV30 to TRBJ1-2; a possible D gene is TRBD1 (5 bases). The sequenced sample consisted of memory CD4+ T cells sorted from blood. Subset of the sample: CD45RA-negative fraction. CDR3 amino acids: CAWSQGFNYGYTF. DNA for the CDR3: TGTGCCTGGAGTCAGGGTTTCAACTATGGCTACACCTTC. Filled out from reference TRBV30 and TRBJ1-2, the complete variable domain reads SQTIHQWPATLVQPVGSPLSLECTVEGTSNPNLYWYRQAAGRGLQLLFYSVGIGQISSEVPQNLSASRPQDRQFILSSKKLLLSDSGFYLCAWSQGFNYGYTFGSGTRLTVV.